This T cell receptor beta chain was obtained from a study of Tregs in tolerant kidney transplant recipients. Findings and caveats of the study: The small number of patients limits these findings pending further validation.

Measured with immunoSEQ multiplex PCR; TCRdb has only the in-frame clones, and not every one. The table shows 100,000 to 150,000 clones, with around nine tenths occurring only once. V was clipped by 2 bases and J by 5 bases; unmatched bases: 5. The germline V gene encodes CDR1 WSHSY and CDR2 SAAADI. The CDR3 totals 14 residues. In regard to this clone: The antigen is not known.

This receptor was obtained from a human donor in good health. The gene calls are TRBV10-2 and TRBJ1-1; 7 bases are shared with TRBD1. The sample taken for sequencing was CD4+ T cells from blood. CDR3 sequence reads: CASSENRGRTEAFF. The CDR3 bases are TGCGCCAGCAGTGAGAACAGGGGTAGGACTGAAGCTTTCTTT.